These 29 T cell receptor beta chains originate from one sample sequenced in a study of T cell responses to AZD1222 COVID-19 vaccine. Profiling relied on immunoSEQ multiplex PCR, and the TCRdb table lists in-frame clones only, not all of them. The sample consists of 110,000 to 150,000 clones, 88% of them appearing once. The material sequenced was peripheral blood, taken 28 days after the second AZD1222 dose. The receptors were sampled from an adult who received the AZD1222 COVID-19 vaccine.

The chain couples TRBV4-3 to TRBJ1-6; D is unresolved. The V end lost 0 bases, the J end lost 5 bases, and 14 bases lay between the germline ends. The length of the CDR3 is 17 residues. Germline loops: CDR1 LGHNA, CDR2 YSLEER. DNA for the CDR3: TGCGCCAGCAGCCAAGAGGCCGCGGGAGGGCATAATTCACCCCTCCACTTT. It yields the protein CASSQEAAGGHNSPLHF.

CDR3: CASSLVGSGNTIYF. The CDR3 bases are TGTGCCAGCAGCTTAGTCGGCTCTGGAAACACCATATATTTT. V gene TRBV7-6 combines with J gene TRBJ1-3; no definite D call. Germline CDR1 SGHVS, CDR2 FNYEAQ. This CDR3 spans 14 amino acids. V was pared by 1 base and J by 0 bases, with 4 bases between.

The rearrangement joins TRBV19 to TRBJ2-2, with 7 bases fitting TRBD2. Germline V lookup: CDR1 LNHDA, CDR2 SQIVND (reference sequence). The trim removed 8 bases at V and 3 bases at J, leaving 9 bases unmatched. This CDR3 is built from 15 residues. CDR3 amino acids: CASRLSRGDTGELFF. CDR3 DNA: TGTGCCAGTCGCCTGTCCCGGGGGGACACCGGGGAGCTGTTTTTT.

This clone was found once. This sequence joins TRBV5-4 and TRBJ1-4; a possible D gene is TRBD1 (5 bases). V was shortened by 4 bases and J by 8 bases, with 18 bases between the two germline ends. The germline V gene encodes CDR1 SGHNT and CDR2 YYREEE (reference sequence). The CDR3 is 15 amino acids. This CDR3 reads CASSSFGGTGEKLFF. CDR3 nucleotides: TGTGCCAGCAGCAGTTTCGGGGGGACGGGGGAAAAACTGTTTTTT.

The CDR3 nucleotides are TGTGCCAGCTCACGAGGACTAGCGGGAGAGGTTGAGCAGTTCTTC. Encoded protein: CASSRGLAGEVEQFF. The gene calls are TRBV18 and TRBJ2-1; 13 bases fit TRBD2. The ends lost 4 bases at V and 9 bases at J; junction bases unmatched: 6. The CDR3 is 15 amino acids. The germline gives CDR1 KGHSH, CDR2 LQKENI.

Comments on this clone: A much larger clone lies a single base off, so this may be a read error. The sample carries other DNA sequences with the same CDR3. The rearrangement uses TRBV28 and TRBJ2-1; the D is unclear. The germline CDR1 and CDR2 sequences are MDHEN and SYDVKM. CDR3 size: 10 residues. With 6 bases removed from V and 7 bases from J, the gap between germline ends came to 4 bases. CDR3 in DNA: TGTGCCAGCAGCAGTAATGAGCAGTTCTTC. Its protein product is CASSSNEQFF.

This clone showed up just a few times. The chain has TRBV7-9 and TRBJ1-2; a possible D gene is TRBD1 (5 bases). Germline V gives CDR1 SEHNR, CDR2 FQNEAQ (reference sequence). The CDR3 has 14 amino acids. V was cut by 3 bases and J by 6 bases, with 14 bases left in between. CDR3 DNA sequence: TGTGCCAGCAGCTTGGGGGTTAATTTAGATGGCTACACCTTC. Translating gives CASSLGVNLDGYTF.

In DNA, the CDR3 is TGCGCCAGCAGCTTGGGAACAAATAATTCACCCCTCCACTTT. As protein: CASSLGTNNSPLHF. The chain couples TRBV5-1 to TRBJ1-6, with D hard to call. The germline V gene has CDR1 SGHRS and CDR2 YFSETQ. The CDR3 extends over 14 amino acids. The germline V and J ends were trimmed by 0 bases and 5 bases, with 6 bases remaining between them.

J is TRBJ1-3 and V is TRBV30, with a weak D call TRBD1 (6 bases). Trimming removed 1 base from V and 4 bases from J, with 8 bases in between. This CDR3 comprises 13 residues. Germline V gene sequence: CDR1 GTSNPN, CDR2 SVGIG (reference sequence). CDR3 loop: CAWSGTEGNTIYF. CDR3 coding DNA: TGTGCCTGGAGTGGGACAGAAGGAAACACCATATATTTT.

V gene TRBV6-4 combines with J gene TRBJ1-1; 8 bases are shared with TRBD1. Germline V gene data show CDR1 as MRHNA and CDR2 as SNTAGT. The CDR3 consists of 11 residues. Losses at the gene ends were 5 bases for V and 11 bases for J; bases not matched to a gene: 4. The CDR3 sequence is CASSLTGEAFF. As DNA, the CDR3 is TGTGCCAGCAGTTTGACAGGGGAGGCTTTCTTT.

The chain recombines TRBV6-2 or TRBV6-3 with TRBJ2-5; D might be TRBD1 (6 bases). Trimming cost V 5 bases and J 6 bases, with 19 bases left between them. This CDR3 spans 15 amino acids. CDR1 is MNHEY and CDR2 is SVGEGT in the germline V gene. CDR3 DNA sequence: TGTGCCAGCAGTAACCCCTCGACAGGAAAGAAGACCCAGTACTTC. Residues: CASSNPSTGKKTQYF.

The genes are TRBV6-2 or TRBV6-3 and TRBJ2-3; D not resolved. The CDR3 covers 14 residues. V lost 2 bases, J lost 2 bases, and 8 bases lay in between. The germline V gene encodes CDR1 MNHEY and CDR2 SVGEGT. CDR3 sequence: CASSYTLDTDTQYF. DNA for the CDR3: TGTGCCAGCAGTTACACCCTAGACACAGATACGCAGTATTTT.

This rearrangement joins TRBV20-1 to TRBJ1-1; D gene unclear. The CDR3 consists of 15 residues. CDR1 DFQATT and CDR2 SNEGSKA come from the germline V gene (reference sequence). The V gene lost 3 bases and the J gene lost 1 base, with 15 bases spanning the gap. The CDR3 is CSASDRRGSNTEAFF. The CDR3 coding sequence is TGCAGTGCTAGTGATCGTCGCGGATCGAACACTGAAGCTTTCTTT.

This chain connects TRBV11-2 to TRBJ2-3, with 7 bases fitting TRBD1. The CDR3 spans 15 residues. Germline V lookup: CDR1 SGHAT, CDR2 FQNNGV. The junction had 7 bases not matched to a gene; V was cut back by 2 bases and J by 5 bases. CDR3 residues: CASSLKGAPGDTQYF. In DNA, the CDR3 is TGTGCCAGCAGCTTAAAGGGGGCGCCCGGAGATACGCAGTATTTT.

This clone occurred once. J is TRBJ2-2 and V is TRBV5-1, with 7 nucleotides matching TRBD1. The length of the CDR3 is 16 residues. From germline, CDR1 is SGHRS and CDR2 YFSETQ. Trimming removed 4 bases from V and 3 bases from J; junction bases left unmatched: 9. CDR3 coding DNA: TGCGCCAGCAGCCCCCCAGGGCAGGGGGACACCGGGGAGCTGTTTTTT. Translation gives CASSPPGQGDTGELFF.

V is TRBV5-1 and J is TRBJ1-6; 7 bases fit TRBD1. Germline lookup yields CDR1 SGHRS and CDR2 YFSETQ. Trimming took 7 bases from V and 7 from J; bases not matched to a gene: 8. The CDR3 loop spans 14 amino acids. Written as DNA, the CDR3 is TGCGCCAGCGCCCGGGACAGCCGAAATTCACCCCTCCACTTT. The encoded protein is CASARDSRNSPLHF.

V usage is TRBV30 and J usage is TRBJ1-4; D remains unclear. The germline gives CDR1 GTSNPN, CDR2 SVGIG (reference sequence). Trimming cost V 0 bases and J 4 bases, with 18 bases left between them. The CDR3 extends over 17 amino acids. CDR3 residues: CAWSVLGLLGLNEKLFF. CDR3 sequence (DNA): TGTGCCTGGAGTGTACTAGGGTTGTTAGGCCTTAATGAAAAACTGTTTTTT.

V gene TRBV6-1 combines with J gene TRBJ2-6, with D tentatively TRBD1 or TRBD2 (5 bases each). The CDR3 runs to 16 residues. Trimming stripped 4 bases from V and 2 bases from J, with 12 bases between. The germline V gene has CDR1 MNHNS and CDR2 SASEGT. The CDR3 spells CASSGGGGPGANVLTF. In nucleotides, the CDR3 is TGTGCCAGCAGTGGGGGCGGAGGACCTGGGGCCAACGTCCTGACTTTC.

The chain joins TRBV11-2 to TRBJ1-2; TRBD1 matches at 11 bases. Germline V lookup: CDR1 SGHAT, CDR2 FQNNGV. The J segment lost 7 bases and the V segment lost 5 bases, leaving 6 bases of the junction unmatched. This CDR3 region has 14 residues. CDR3 in DNA: TGTGCCAGCAGCCTGGGACAGGGGGAGGTTGGCTACACCTTC. Translating gives CASSLGQGEVGYTF.

This chain uses TRBV2 with TRBJ2-2; TRBD1 might be the D (6 bases). The CDR3 consists of 14 residues. V was pared by 6 bases and J by 5 bases, with 13 bases between. Germline values: CDR1 SNHLY, CDR2 FYNNEI. The CDR3 coding sequence is TGTGCCAGCAGGATGGGGGCGCAAACCGGGGAGCTGTTTTTT. It translates to CASRMGAQTGELFF.

The chain is built from TRBV14 and TRBJ2-2; D might be TRBD2 (5 bases). CDR1 is SGHDN and CDR2 is FVKESK in the germline V gene. CDR3 length equals 14 residues. V lost 3 bases, J lost 4 bases, and 9 bases lay in between. The DNA for the CDR3 is TGTGCCAGCAGCCACCGAGGGCTCACCGGGGAGCTGTTTTTT. It specifies CASSHRGLTGELFF.

The chain is built from TRBV5-4 and TRBJ1-1, with 8 bases identical to TRBD1. CDR1 and CDR2 (germline): SGHNT, YYREEE (reference sequence). The CDR3 is 13 residues long. V shed 7 bases, J shed 1 base, and the junction held 3 bases outside the gene matches. The CDR3 region has the DNA TGTGCCAGCCTAACAGGGGGGAACACTGAAGCTTTCTTT. Amino acid sequence: CASLTGGNTEAFF.

V and J are TRBV4-3 and TRBJ1-3; D call uncertain. From germline, CDR1 is LGHNA and CDR2 YSLEER. There are 13 residues in the CDR3. V gave up 4 bases and J gave up 5 bases, with 9 bases separating them. For the CDR3, the DNA is TGCGCCAGCAGCCCGCCCACCCGAAACACCATATATTTT. Residues: CASSPPTRNTIYF.

J is TRBJ1-1 and V is TRBV28; the D is unclear. The V gene's germline CDR1 is MDHEN and CDR2 SYDVKM. The CDR3 is 13 amino acids. V shed 6 bases and J shed 6 bases, with 14 bases lying between them. CDR3 nucleotides: TGTGCCAGCAGAGGAAACGGGAGGGCTGAAGCTTTCTTT. Protein: CASRGNGRAEAFF.

The V and J genes are TRBV29-1 and TRBJ1-2; 7 bases are shared with TRBD1. The V gene end was trimmed by 2 bases and the J gene end by 7 bases; junction bases not matched to a gene: 19. This CDR3 comprises 17 residues. CDR1 and CDR2 (germline): SQVTM, ANQGSEA. The CDR3 sequence is CSVEWDSLNLGGIGYTF. CDR3 DNA sequence: TGCAGCGTTGAATGGGACAGCTTAAATTTGGGAGGCATTGGCTACACCTTC.

The CDR3 here is CASSIGGGSRLNEQFF. The CDR3 coding sequence is TGTGCCAGTAGTATTGGGGGCGGGTCCCGGCTCAATGAGCAGTTCTTC. The chain carries TRBV19 and TRBJ2-1; TRBD1 might be the D (6 bases). The length of the CDR3 is 16 residues. Trimming stripped 3 bases from V and 6 bases from J, with 18 bases between. CDR1 LNHDA and CDR2 SQIVND come from the germline V gene (reference sequence).

J is TRBJ2-1 and V is TRBV6-2 or TRBV6-3, with D unresolved. The CDR3 is made up of 11 amino acids. In germline, CDR1 is MNHEY, CDR2 SVGEGT. Deletions cut 0 bases from V and 8 bases from J, with 2 bases between. CDR3 DNA sequence: TGTGCCAGCAGTTACTCGCATGAGCAGTTCTTC. Translating it yields CASSYSHEQFF.

The chain recombines TRBV28 with TRBJ2-1; D could derive from TRBD1 or TRBD2 (5 bases each). The CDR3 is made up of 16 amino acids. With 4 bases removed from V and 0 bases from J, the gap between germline ends came to 13 bases. Germline loops: CDR1 MDHEN, CDR2 SYDVKM. The CDR3 is CASSSNGARSYNEQFF. As DNA, the CDR3 is TGTGCCAGCAGTTCAAACGGGGCTCGCTCCTACAATGAGCAGTTCTTC.

The genes are TRBV5-1 and TRBJ1-4; 7 positions match TRBD1. CDR1 is SGHRS, CDR2 YFSETQ, per germline. The CDR3 has 15 residues. Trimming at V came to 0 bases and at J to 5 bases, leaving 4 bases not matched to a gene. The CDR3 protein is CASSLGQGKNEKLFF. In nucleotides, the CDR3 is TGCGCCAGCAGCTTGGGACAGGGAAAGAATGAAAAACTGTTTTTT.